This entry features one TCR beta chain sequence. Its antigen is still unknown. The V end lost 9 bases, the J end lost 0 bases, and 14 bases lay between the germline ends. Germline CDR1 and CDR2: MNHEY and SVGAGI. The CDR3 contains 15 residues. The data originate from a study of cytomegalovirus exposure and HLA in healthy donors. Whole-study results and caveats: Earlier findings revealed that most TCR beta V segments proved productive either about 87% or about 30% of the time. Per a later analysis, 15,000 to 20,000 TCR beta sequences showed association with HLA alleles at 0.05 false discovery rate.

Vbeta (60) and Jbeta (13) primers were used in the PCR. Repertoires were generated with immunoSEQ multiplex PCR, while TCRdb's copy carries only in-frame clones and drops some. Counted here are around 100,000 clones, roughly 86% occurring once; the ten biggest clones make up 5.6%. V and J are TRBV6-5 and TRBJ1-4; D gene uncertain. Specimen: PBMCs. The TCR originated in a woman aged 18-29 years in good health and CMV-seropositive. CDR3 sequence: CASRLRLSTNEKLFF. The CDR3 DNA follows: TGTGCCAGTCGACTACGACTATCAACTAATGAAAAACTGTTTTTT.